Below are 10 T cell receptor beta chains sequenced from a single sample in a study of T cells in Graves' hyperthyroidism and ophthalmopathy. There were TCR beta CDR3 regions amplified from RNA transcripts. TCR CDR3 regions were first amplified by RT-PCR with HTBI primers. In TCRdb, the multiplex PCR reads were re-called with MiXCR into one record per CDR3 protein. The data contain approximately 300,000 distinct CDR3 sequences, roughly 15% of them seen just once; the ten biggest clones take up roughly 33%. Sequences were obtained from blood. Receptors originate from a man between 25 and 39 years old with Graves' hyperthyroidism.

The V call is TRBV11-2, the J call TRBJ2-1; TRBD2 matches 8 bases. The CDR3 loop spans 15 amino acids. Germline lookup yields CDR1 SGHAT and CDR2 FQNNGV. The V segment lost 6 bases and the J segment 7 bases; nucleotides outside the gene matches: 11. In DNA form, the CDR3 reads TGTGCCAGCAGTATCAGCGGGAGATGGGAGAATGAGCAGTTCTTC. Amino acids: CASSISGRWENEQFF.

J is TRBJ2-7 and V is TRBV5-1; perhaps D is TRBD1 or TRBD2 (6 bases each). The CDR3 covers 16 residues. Trimming took 1 base from V and 0 from J, leaving 14 bases between them. Per germline, CDR1 SGHRS and CDR2 YFSETQ. The CDR3 protein is CASSLRGVGSSYEQYF. CDR3 sequence (DNA): TGCGCCAGCAGCTTGAGGGGGGTGGGGAGCTCCTACGAGCAGTACTTC.

This clonotype was seen many times. The chain carries TRBV30 and TRBJ1-5, with D possibly being TRBD1 (6 bases). The CDR3 consists of 13 residues. Germline CDR1 and CDR2: GTSNPN and SVGIG (reference sequence). The germline V and J ends were trimmed by 2 bases and 5 bases, with 10 bases remaining between them. Here the CDR3 DNA reads TGTGCCTGGAGTAGGAGGGGGTATCAGCCCCAGCATTTT. This codes for CAWSRRGYQPQHF.

The genes are TRBV6-6 and TRBJ2-1; no clear D gene. The germline V and J ends were trimmed by 0 bases and 3 bases, with 9 bases remaining between them. Germline lookup yields CDR1 MNHNY and CDR2 SVGAGI (reference sequence). The CDR3 extends over 15 amino acids. The CDR3 nucleotides read TGTGCCAGCAGTTACTCCCGGGCAGACTACAATGAGCAGTTCTTC. Translation gives CASSYSRADYNEQFF.

This clonotype was detected ten times or more. The chain joins TRBV6-2 or TRBV6-3 to TRBJ2-3; D not certain. The CDR3 totals 12 residues. V was shortened by 7 bases and J by 2 bases, with 7 bases between the two germline ends. Germline loops: CDR1 MNHEY, CDR2 SVGEGT. This CDR3 reads CASTITTDTQYF. DNA of the CDR3: TGTGCCAGCACCATAACCACAGATACGCAGTATTTT.

This clonotype was seen many times. The V and J genes are TRBV6-5 and TRBJ2-7; 11 bases agree with TRBD1. This CDR3 has 14 amino acids. J gave up 7 bases and V 7 bases, and 9 bases lay outside the gene matches. Germline V gene data show CDR1 as MNHEY and CDR2 as SVGAGI. The CDR3 DNA sequence: TGTGCCAGCACCGGGACAGGGGGTGAAAAGGAGCAGTACTTC. It yields the protein CASTGTGGEKEQYF.

The chain uses TRBV29-1 and TRBJ2-7; 9 bases fit TRBD2. The CDR3 covers 14 residues. J lost 0 bases, V lost 6 bases, and 6 bases had no gene match. Germline assignment: CDR1 SQVTM and CDR2 ANQGSEA. CDR3 DNA sequence: TGCAGCGTCCTAAGCGGGAGGAGCTCCTACGAGCAGTACTTC. This codes for CSVLSGRSSYEQYF.

This clonotype was seen ten or more times. This chain links TRBV10-1 with TRBJ2-2; D unclear. Trimming took off 2 bases at V and 5 bases at J, with 6 bases between the two ends. CDR1 and CDR2 (germline): WNHNN, SYGVQD (reference sequence). This CDR3 comprises 13 residues. CDR3 protein: CASSEEVTGELFF. CDR3 nucleotide sequence: TGCGCCAGCAGTGAGGAAGTGACCGGGGAGCTGTTTTTT.

Regarding this clonotype: One base away lies a much larger clone, so this may be a sequencing read error. The chain has TRBV30 and TRBJ1-1; D not resolved. This CDR3 is 13 amino acids long. Germline CDR1 GTSNPN, CDR2 SVGIG (reference sequence). Trimming pared 3 bases from V and 7 bases from J, leaving 15 bases between. The CDR3 DNA sequence: TGTGCCTGGAGGACGGCACCGGGCATTGAAGCTTTCTTT. It yields the protein CAWRTAPGIEAFF.

This clonotype was observed many times. The chain joins TRBV5-6 to TRBJ1-5, with a weak D call TRBD1 (6 bases). The CDR3 is 15 amino acids. Looked up from germline, CDR1 is SGHDT and CDR2 is YYEEEE. V gave up 5 bases and J gave up 0 bases, with 12 bases separating them. DNA of the CDR3: TGTGCCAGCAGTTACGGGACACATAGCAATCAGCCCCAGCATTTT. It is translated as CASSYGTHSNQPQHF.